These 25 T cell receptor beta chains were sequenced from one sample in a study of T-cell memory formation after mild COVID-19. MiXCR, applied by TCRdb to the 5' RACE reads, yields one record per CDR3 protein. The sample lists some 31,000 distinct CDR3 sequences, roughly 12% occurring once. The material sequenced was PBMCs or a T cell subset sorted from them (not recorded which). These TCRs come from an adult woman who had mild COVID-19 (a few samples of this study predate the infection). Cell type and time point are not known.

This clonotype was observed many times. The CDR3 spells CATSPYQGILYEQYF. The CDR3 DNA reads TGTGCCACCAGCCCCTACCAGGGCATACTCTACGAGCAGTACTTC. The chain joins TRBV15 to TRBJ2-7; possibly TRBD1 for D (5 bases). From germline, CDR1 is LNHNV and CDR2 YYDKDF (reference sequence). V dropped 5 bases and J dropped 3 bases, with 17 bases sitting between them. The CDR3 totals 15 residues.

This clonotype was counted many times. The chain has TRBV4-1 and TRBJ2-2, with D hard to call. The germline CDR1 and CDR2 sequences are MGHRA and YSYEKL. Trimming took 1 base from V and 4 from J, leaving 10 bases between them. The CDR3 runs 15 residues. CDR3 amino acids: CASSQVELITGELFF. The CDR3, as DNA: TGCGCCAGCAGCCAAGTGGAGCTTATCACCGGGGAGCTGTTTTTT.

This clonotype was counted many times. This rearrangement joins TRBV6-1 to TRBJ2-5; D ambiguous. CDR1 is MNHNS and CDR2 is SASEGT in the germline V gene. This CDR3 spans 13 amino acids. V shed 0 bases and J shed 3 bases, with 5 bases lying between them. In DNA, the CDR3 is TGTGCCAGCAGTGAAGCGGCCGAAGAGACCCAGTACTTC. It translates to CASSEAAEETQYF.

The V gene is TRBV5-5, the J gene TRBJ2-3, with D perhaps being TRBD1 or TRBD2 (5 bases each). CDR3 size: 14 residues. Per germline, CDR1 SGHKS and CDR2 YYEKEE (reference sequence). With 5 bases removed from V and 3 bases from J, the gap between germline ends came to 13 bases. CDR3 nucleotides: TGTGCCAGCAGATTCCGCGAGGGGACAGATACGCAGTATTTT. It is translated as CASRFREGTDTQYF.

The chain recombines TRBV6-2 or TRBV6-3 with TRBJ1-1; D uncertain. Germline loops: CDR1 MNHEY, CDR2 SVGEGT. This CDR3 has 13 amino acids. Trimming took 10 bases from V and 0 from J, leaving 12 bases between them. In nucleotides, the CDR3 is TGTGCCACCCGCGGTCCATTGAACACTGAAGCTTTCTTT. This encodes CATRGPLNTEAFF.

This clonotype was detected ten times or more. This chain uses TRBV27 with TRBJ2-1; 9 bases align to TRBD2. The CDR3 has 15 amino acids. CDR1 is MNHEY and CDR2 is SMNVEV in the germline V gene (reference sequence). Germline trimming cut 4 bases from V and 7 bases from J; bases unmatched to any gene: 8. CDR3 protein: CASSSRLAAANEQFF. In nucleotides, the CDR3 is TGTGCCAGCAGTTCTAGACTAGCGGCCGCGAATGAGCAGTTCTTC.

This clonotype was detected many times. The chain recombines TRBV2 with TRBJ1-1, with D perhaps TRBD1 (5 bases). CDR1 and CDR2 (germline): SNHLY, FYNNEI. This CDR3 is 16 amino acids long. V lost 8 bases and J 1 base, leaving 20 bases between the germline ends. CDR3 protein: CASHGHLLGRNTEAFF. In DNA form, the CDR3 reads TGTGCCAGCCACGGACACTTGTTAGGACGGAACACTGAAGCTTTCTTT.

This clonotype was counted many times. This sequence joins TRBV28 and TRBJ2-7, with D possibly matching TRBD1 (7 bases). Germline V CDR1 and CDR2: MDHEN, SYDVKM. CDR3 length: 16 residues. V was pared by 11 bases and J by 6 bases, with 29 bases between. The DNA for the CDR3 is TGTGCCTCTGCAGGCTCGACAGGGCGTACCGGGGGCGAGCAGTACTTC. Its translation is CASAGSTGRTGGEQYF.

This clonotype is medium-sized within its sample. This chain links TRBV4-1 with TRBJ2-4; a possible D gene is TRBD1 (6 bases). The CDR3 is 18 amino acids. Trimming took 0 bases from V and 3 from J, leaving 18 bases between them. CDR1 is MGHRA and CDR2 is YSYEKL in the germline V gene. CDR3 coding DNA: TGCGCCAGCAGCCAAGATGATCCAGGGGCGTCGGGCAAAAACATTCAGTACTTC. Its protein is CASSQDDPGASGKNIQYF.

This clonotype was counted ten times or more. The chain has TRBV4-3 and TRBJ2-2, with D possibly TRBD1 on 6 matching bases. Germline loops: CDR1 LGHNA, CDR2 YSLEER. Trimming cost V 3 bases and J 2 bases, with 10 bases left between them. The CDR3 has 15 amino acids. The CDR3: CASSHGTFNTGELFF. The CDR3 region has the DNA TGCGCCAGCAGCCACGGGACATTTAACACCGGGGAGCTGTTTTTT.

In its sample, this clonotype was seen many times. This chain joins TRBV12-3 or TRBV12-4 and TRBJ2-1, with D possibly being TRBD1 (5 bases). Trimming pared 5 bases from V and 7 bases from J, leaving 15 bases between. The CDR3 loop spans 14 amino acids. The CDR3 DNA sequence: TGTGCCAGCAGTATGAGAACAGGCGTTAATGAGCAGTTCTTC. Its protein product is CASSMRTGVNEQFF.

The CDR3 region has the DNA TGTGCCACCAGCACTGAGCACCCGAACACCGGGGAGCTGTTTTTT. The encoded protein is CATSTEHPNTGELFF. The chain is built from TRBV24-1 and TRBJ2-2; D gene unclear. Between the trimmed V and J ends, which lost 7 bases and 0 bases, there was a span of 11 bases. This CDR3 spans 15 amino acids. CDR1 and CDR2 (germline): KGHDR, SFDVKD.

By its share, this clonotype is medium-sized. The chain is built from TRBV18 and TRBJ2-7; TRBD1 matches at 10 bases. This CDR3 region has 16 residues. Trimming at V came to 2 bases and at J to 3 bases, leaving 7 bases not matched to a gene. The germline V gene encodes CDR1 KGHSH and CDR2 LQKENI. CDR3 DNA sequence: TGTGCCAGCTCACCATCCGGGACAGGGGTCCTCTACGAGCAGTACTTC. Its protein product is CASSPSGTGVLYEQYF.

This clonotype came up many times. The CDR3 is CASSHSTDSINGYTF. CDR3 in DNA: TGCGCCAGCAGCCATTCCACGGACAGTATTAATGGCTACACCTTC. The chain couples TRBV4-3 to TRBJ1-2, with a weak D call TRBD1 (6 bases). The V and J ends lost 3 bases and 6 bases respectively, with 17 bases between them. Germline V gives CDR1 LGHNA, CDR2 YSLEER. This CDR3 contains 15 residues.

This clonotype was seen at least ten times. V is TRBV9 and J is TRBJ2-3; D might be TRBD1 or TRBD2, each matching 5 bases. CDR1 SGDLS and CDR2 YYNGEE come from the germline V gene. The CDR3 contains 18 residues. The ends were cut back, 1 base at V and 4 bases at J, with 22 bases in the middle. CDR3 loop: CASSVSTGTFQRPDTQYF. DNA for the CDR3: TGTGCCAGCAGCGTATCTACGGGGACCTTCCAGCGGCCAGATACGCAGTATTTT.

The chain links TRBV5-4 to TRBJ2-7; tentative D call: TRBD2 (7 bases). The CDR3 has 16 amino acids. Trimming cost V 0 bases and J 3 bases, with 16 bases left between them. Germline CDR1 reads SGHNT; CDR2 reads YYREEE (reference sequence). This chain's CDR3 is CASSLDKGGGGYEQYF. The CDR3 nucleotides are TGTGCCAGCAGCTTGGATAAGGGGGGCGGGGGCTACGAGCAGTACTTC.

Ten or more counts support this clonotype. This rearrangement joins TRBV19 to TRBJ1-5; TRBD1 matches 8 bases. V lost 5 bases and J lost 7; bases outside the gene matches: 4. Germline V CDR1 and CDR2: LNHDA, SQIVND (reference sequence). This CDR3 region has 13 residues. The CDR3 bases are TGTGCCAGTAGTCAGGGGGCTCGGCAGCCCCAGCATTTT. Translating it yields CASSQGARQPQHF. Combining the CDR3 with reference TRBV19 and TRBJ1-5 gives the whole variable domain DGGITQSPKYLFRKEGQNVTLSCEQNLNHDAMYWYRQDPGQGLRLIYYSQIVNDFQKGDIAEGYSVSREKKESFPLTVTSAQKNPTAFYLCASSQGARQPQHFGDGTRLSIL.

This clonotype was counted ten times or more. This CDR3 is CASSPDEQFF. The CDR3 DNA is TGTGCCAGCTCACCGGATGAGCAGTTCTTC. The chain links TRBV18 to TRBJ2-1; no clear D. V was clipped by 3 bases and J by 8 bases, with 2 bases between them. Germline-derived CDR1 and CDR2 are KGHSH and LQKENI. The CDR3 has 10 residues.

This clonotype was seen at least ten times. This chain uses TRBV6-2 or TRBV6-3 with TRBJ1-6; perhaps TRBD1 as D (6 bases). Germline V gene sequence: CDR1 MNHEY, CDR2 SVGEGT. Trimming stripped 4 bases from V and 6 bases from J, with 19 bases between. CDR3 length equals 17 residues. In DNA, the CDR3 is TGTGCCAGCAGTTCCACGCCTTCGGACAGTCCTAATTCACCCCTCCACTTT. Translated, it gives CASSSTPSDSPNSPLHF.

This clonotype was seen repeatedly, ten times or more. V usage is TRBV20-1 and J usage is TRBJ2-3; 7 nucleotides agree with TRBD2. This CDR3 region has 16 residues. CDR1 and CDR2 (germline): DFQATT, SNEGSKA (reference sequence). Trimming at V came to 0 bases and at J to 0 bases, leaving 6 bases not matched to a gene. CDR3 in DNA: TGCAGTGCTAGAGAAGCGGGGATTACTAGCACAGATACGCAGTATTTT. Protein: CSAREAGITSTDTQYF.

This clonotype was seen repeatedly, ten times or more. This chain uses TRBV19 with TRBJ1-1, with 9 bases identical to TRBD1. This CDR3 is built from 15 residues. Germline V gives CDR1 LNHDA, CDR2 SQIVND (reference sequence). Trimming removed 6 bases from V and 4 bases from J; junction bases left unmatched: 9. CDR3 coding DNA: TGTGCCAGTAGCCGAACAGGGGGCGCCAGCACTGAAGCTTTCTTT. As protein: CASSRTGGASTEAFF.

This clonotype was seen repeatedly, ten times or more. The J gene is TRBJ2-2, the V gene TRBV5-1; 7 nucleotides align to TRBD2. J lost 3 bases, V lost 3 bases, and 8 bases had no gene match. Germline values: CDR1 SGHRS, CDR2 YFSETQ. The CDR3 loop spans 16 amino acids. The CDR3 region has the DNA TGCGCCAGCAGCTCTTGGGGGGGGACCGACACCGGGGAGCTGTTTTTT. It encodes CASSSWGGTDTGELFF.

This clonotype was seen at least ten times. This chain links TRBV25-1 with TRBJ1-1, with a possible D match to TRBD1 (6 bases). CDR1 and CDR2 (germline): MGHDK, SYGVNS. This CDR3 contains 14 residues. Trimming removed 3 bases at V and 2 bases at J, with 10 bases between. The CDR3 nucleotides read TGTGCCAGCAGTGACGGACAGCCTAACACTGAAGCTTTCTTT. Its translation is CASSDGQPNTEAFF.

This clonotype was picked up many times. This rearrangement joins TRBV20-1 to TRBJ1-5; D ambiguous. The CDR3 runs to 12 residues. Looked up from germline, CDR1 is DFQATT and CDR2 is SNEGSKA (reference sequence). The V end lost 1 base, the J end lost 3 bases, and 4 bases lay between the germline ends. DNA for the CDR3: TGCAGTGCTAGAGTCCACAATCAGCCCCAGCATTTT. As protein: CSARVHNQPQHF.

In this sample, this clonotype turned up many times. The chain uses TRBV5-1 and TRBJ2-1, with TRBD2 matching over 14 bases. J was trimmed by 3 bases and V by 4 bases; bases with no gene match: 6. The CDR3 extends over 17 amino acids. CDR1 is SGHRS and CDR2 is YFSETQ in the germline V gene. The CDR3, as DNA: TGCGCCAGCAGCCATACGGGACTAGCGGGGGTCTACAATGAGCAGTTCTTC. Translating it yields CASSHTGLAGVYNEQFF.